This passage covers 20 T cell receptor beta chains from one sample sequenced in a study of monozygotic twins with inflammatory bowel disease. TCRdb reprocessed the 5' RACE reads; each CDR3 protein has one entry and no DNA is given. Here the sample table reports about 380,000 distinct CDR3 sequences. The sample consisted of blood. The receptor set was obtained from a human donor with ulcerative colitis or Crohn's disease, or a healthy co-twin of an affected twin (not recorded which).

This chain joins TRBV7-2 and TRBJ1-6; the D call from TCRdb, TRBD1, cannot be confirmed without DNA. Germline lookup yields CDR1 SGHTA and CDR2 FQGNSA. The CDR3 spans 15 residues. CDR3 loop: CASSLVDRGVSPLHF.

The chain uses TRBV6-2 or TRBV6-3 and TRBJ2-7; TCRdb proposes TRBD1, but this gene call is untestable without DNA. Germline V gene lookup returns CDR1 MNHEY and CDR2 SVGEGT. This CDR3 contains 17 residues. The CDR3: CASSYGPHRDSRKEQYF.

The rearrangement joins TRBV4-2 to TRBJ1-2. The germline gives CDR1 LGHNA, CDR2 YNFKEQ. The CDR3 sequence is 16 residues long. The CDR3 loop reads CASSQGFRSRVYGYTF.

The chain's CDR3 is CSARLNRGGNYGYTF. The chain links TRBV20-1 to TRBJ1-2; the D call from TCRdb, TRBD1, cannot be confirmed without DNA. The CDR3 loop spans 15 amino acids. Germline CDR1 DFQATT, CDR2 SNEGSKA (reference sequence).

CDR3 region: CASSPQGGEQFF. V usage is TRBV18 and J usage is TRBJ2-1. CDR3 length equals 12 residues. Germline CDR1 reads KGHSH; CDR2 reads LQKENI. The full variable domain, with the rest looked up from reference TRBV18 and TRBJ2-1, is NAGVMQNPRHLVRRRGQEARLRCSPMKGHSHVYWYRQLPEEGLKFMVYLQKENIIDESGMPKERFSAEFPKEGPSILRIQQVVRGDSAAYFCASSPQGGEQFFGPGTRLTVL.

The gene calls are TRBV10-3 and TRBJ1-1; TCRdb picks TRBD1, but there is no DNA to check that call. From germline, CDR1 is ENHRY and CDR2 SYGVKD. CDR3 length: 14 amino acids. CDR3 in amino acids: CAISRTGGDTEAFF.

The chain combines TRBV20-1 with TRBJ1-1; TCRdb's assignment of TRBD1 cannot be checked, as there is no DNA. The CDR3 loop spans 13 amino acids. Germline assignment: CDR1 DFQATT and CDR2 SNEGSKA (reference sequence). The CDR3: CSWYRDTNTEAFF.

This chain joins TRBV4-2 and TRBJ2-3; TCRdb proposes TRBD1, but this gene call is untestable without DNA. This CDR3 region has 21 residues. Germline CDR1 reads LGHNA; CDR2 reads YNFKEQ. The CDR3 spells CASSQDFLIGEGAASTDTQYF.

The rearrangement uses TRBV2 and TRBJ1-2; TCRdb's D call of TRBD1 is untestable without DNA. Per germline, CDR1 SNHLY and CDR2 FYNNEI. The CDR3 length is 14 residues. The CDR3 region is CASSLTTGIYGYTF.

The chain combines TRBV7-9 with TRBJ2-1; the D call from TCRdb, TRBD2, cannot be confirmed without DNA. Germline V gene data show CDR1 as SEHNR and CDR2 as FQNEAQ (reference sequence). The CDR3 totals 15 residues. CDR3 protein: CASSFLAGTYNEQFF.

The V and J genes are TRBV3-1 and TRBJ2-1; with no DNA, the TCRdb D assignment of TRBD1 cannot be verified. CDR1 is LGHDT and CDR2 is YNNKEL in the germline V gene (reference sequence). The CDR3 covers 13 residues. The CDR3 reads CASSQDEGGEQFF.

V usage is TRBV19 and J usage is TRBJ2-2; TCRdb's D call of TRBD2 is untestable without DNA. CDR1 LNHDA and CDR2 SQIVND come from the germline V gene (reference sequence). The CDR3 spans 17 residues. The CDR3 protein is CASNSFLAGGKSGELFF.

This CDR3 is CASSYGPQGTIEQFF. The chain links TRBV6-5 to TRBJ2-1; TCRdb's D gene call, TRBD1, goes unchecked for lack of DNA. CDR3 size: 15 residues. The V gene's germline CDR1 is MNHEY and CDR2 SVGAGI.

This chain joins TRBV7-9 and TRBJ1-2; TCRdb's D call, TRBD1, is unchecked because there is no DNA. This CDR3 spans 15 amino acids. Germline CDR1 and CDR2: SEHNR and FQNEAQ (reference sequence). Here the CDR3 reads CASSSSPRDNYGYTF.

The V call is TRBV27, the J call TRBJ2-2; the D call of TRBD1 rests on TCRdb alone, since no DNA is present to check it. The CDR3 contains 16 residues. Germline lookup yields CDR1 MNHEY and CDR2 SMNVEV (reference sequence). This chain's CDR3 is CASSLSYGGVTGELFF.

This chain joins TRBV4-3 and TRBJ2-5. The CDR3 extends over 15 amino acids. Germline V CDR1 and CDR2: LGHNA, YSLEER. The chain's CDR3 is CASSEEVARRETQYF.

The CDR3: CATSRVEDRGHTEAFF. The rearrangement links TRBV15 to TRBJ1-1; the D call from TCRdb, TRBD1, cannot be confirmed without DNA. The CDR3 length is 16 residues. Germline loops: CDR1 LNHNV, CDR2 YYDKDF (reference sequence).

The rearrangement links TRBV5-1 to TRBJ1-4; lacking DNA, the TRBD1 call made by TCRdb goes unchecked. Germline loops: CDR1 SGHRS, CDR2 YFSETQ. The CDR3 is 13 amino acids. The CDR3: CASSGQGGEKLFF.

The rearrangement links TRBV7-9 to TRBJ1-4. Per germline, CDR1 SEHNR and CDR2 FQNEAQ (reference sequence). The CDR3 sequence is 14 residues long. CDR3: CASSFVGDLEKLFF.

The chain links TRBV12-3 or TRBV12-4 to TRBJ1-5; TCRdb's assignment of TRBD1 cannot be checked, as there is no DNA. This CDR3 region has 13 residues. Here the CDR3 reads CASSPEQGQPQHF.